This T cell receptor (beta chain) was sequenced in a study of blood T cell repertoires in COVID-19. This CDR3 is built from 16 residues. V was cut by 0 bases and J by 4 bases, with 16 bases left in between. Looked up from germline, CDR1 is SGHNT and CDR2 is YYREEE (reference sequence). In the authors' workflow: How many nucleated cells were present was estimated from reference gene primer amplification. The table came from immunoSEQ multiplex PCR; TCRdb's copy has only in-frame clones and leaves some out. From that table come the V and J calls and clone size; the DNA was used to work out D and trimming. The data contain roughly 250,000 clones, approximately 78% of them singletons. This clone was seen more than once but under ten times.

The chain uses TRBV5-4 and TRBJ1-1; perhaps TRBD1 as D (5 bases). This receptor was identified in a woman aged 60-70 years with active or convalescent COVID-19. The sequenced sample was peripheral blood. The CDR3 DNA sequence: TGTGCCAGCAGCTTGGGGGTAAGGGGCAGCGTCACTGAAGCTTTCTTT. Encoded protein: CASSLGVRGSVTEAFF. The full variable domain, its missing parts supplied by reference TRBV5-4 and TRBJ1-1, is ETGVTQSPTHLIKTRGQQVTLRCSSQSGHNTVSWYQQALGQGPQFIFQYYREEENGRGNFPPRFSGLQFPNYSSELNVNALELDDSALYLCASSLGVRGSVTEAFFGQGTRLTVV.